This TCR beta chain was recorded in a study of shared clonotypes between healthy human individuals. To note about this clone: The antigen is undetermined.

Method: immunoSEQ multiplex PCR; TCRdb's copy keeps in-frame clones and lacks some. The data contain approximately 2.5 million clones, roughly nine tenths of them singletons. Only Caucasian adults living in Nashville, Tennessee made up the donor group. General study results and limits: Among the subsets, naive ones generally showed larger estimated richness than memory ones. Rarefaction exposed incomplete sorted-subset sequencing despite large depth.

Specimen: naive CD4+ T cells sorted from blood. The subset was: CD45RA+ positively selected. The receptor comes from a young man in good health.

The CDR3 is CASSGVEWGRTTGELFF. The CDR3 DNA reads TGTGCCAGCAGCGGGGTGGAATGGGGCAGGACCACCGGGGAGCTGTTTTTT. The chain uses TRBV9 and TRBJ2-2, with a tentative D call TRBD1 (5 bases). This CDR3 is 17 amino acids long. CDR1 is SGDLS, CDR2 YYNGEE, per germline. V was cut by 3 bases and J by 4 bases, with 19 bases left in between.